This T cell receptor (beta chain) was documented in a study of technical replicates of blood from a handful of donors. The germline V gene has CDR1 SGHDT and CDR2 YYEEEE. V dropped 0 bases and J dropped 6 bases, with 10 bases sitting between them. The CDR3 loop spans 14 amino acids. Measured with immunoSEQ multiplex PCR; TCRdb has only the in-frame clones, and not every one. The sample consists of about 73,000 clones, roughly 93% of them appearing once. The clonotype was recovered from a human donor in good health. Sample: T cells isolated from PBMCs. This rearrangement joins TRBV5-6 to TRBJ2-1; perhaps TRBD1 as D (6 bases). CDR3 amino acids: CASSLVGTSNEQFF. The CDR3, as DNA: TGTGCCAGCAGCTTGGTAGGGACATCCAATGAGCAGTTCTTC.